The T cell receptor (beta chain) under discussion was sequenced for a study of STAT5B mutations in CD4+ large granular lymphocyte leukemia. Study findings and constraints: 8/27 top patient clones versus 2/35 control clones were TRBV06-family. Approximately 25% of private leukemic clonotypes occurred rarely in other patients' non-leukemic repertoires. Data were not HLA-matched across samples.

Sequenced by immunoSEQ multiplex PCR; TCRdb stores in-frame clones only, minus some. The sample comprises about 40,000 clones, less than 85% of which are singletons, and approximately 0.33% rests with the top ten. V was cut by 4 bases and J by 1 base, with 14 bases left in between. CDR3 size: 17 residues. Germline loops: CDR1 SEHNR, CDR2 FQNEAQ (reference sequence). Regarding this clone: The antigen remains undetermined.

The source of this sequence is a human donor in good health. The specimen sequenced was CD4+ T cells from blood buffy coats. The genes are TRBV7-9 and TRBJ2-6; perhaps TRBD1 as D (7 bases). CDR3 sequence: CASSWRQGLSGANVLTF. The DNA for the CDR3 is TGTGCCAGCAGCTGGAGACAGGGACTTTCTGGGGCCAACGTCCTGACTTTC.